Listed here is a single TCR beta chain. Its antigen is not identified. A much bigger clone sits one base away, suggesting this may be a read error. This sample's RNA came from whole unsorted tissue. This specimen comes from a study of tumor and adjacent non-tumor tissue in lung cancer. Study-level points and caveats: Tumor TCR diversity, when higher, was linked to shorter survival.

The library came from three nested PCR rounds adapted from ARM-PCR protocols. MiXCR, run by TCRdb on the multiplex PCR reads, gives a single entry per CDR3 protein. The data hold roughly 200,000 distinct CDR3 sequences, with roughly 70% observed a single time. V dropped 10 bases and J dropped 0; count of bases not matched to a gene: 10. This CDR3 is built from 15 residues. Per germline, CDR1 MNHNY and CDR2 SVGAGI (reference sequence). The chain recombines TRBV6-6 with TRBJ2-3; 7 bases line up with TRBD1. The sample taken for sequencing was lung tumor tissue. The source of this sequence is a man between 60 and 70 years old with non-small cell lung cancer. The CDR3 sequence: CANRARGQSTDTQYF. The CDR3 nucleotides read TGTGCCAACAGAGCTCGGGGACAGAGCACAGATACGCAGTATTTT.